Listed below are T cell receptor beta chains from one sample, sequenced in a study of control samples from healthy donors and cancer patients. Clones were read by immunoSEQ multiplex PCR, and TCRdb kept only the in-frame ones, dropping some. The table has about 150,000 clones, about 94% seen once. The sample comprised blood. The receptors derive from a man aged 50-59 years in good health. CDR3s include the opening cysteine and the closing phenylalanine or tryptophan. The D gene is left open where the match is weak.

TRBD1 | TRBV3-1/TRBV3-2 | CASSQGQGPDTQYF
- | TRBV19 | CASRTPQVNTEAFF
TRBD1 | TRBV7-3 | CASSLSGQSQETQYF
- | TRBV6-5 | CASSSLVPSTDTQYF
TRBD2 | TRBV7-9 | CASSSNSGTEQYF
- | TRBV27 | CASSWSLNQPQHF
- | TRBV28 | CASSLEAVLTGELFF
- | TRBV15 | CATSTSRDYGYTF
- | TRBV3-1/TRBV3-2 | CASRRGNTEAFF
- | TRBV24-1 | CATSDPTGGAETQYF
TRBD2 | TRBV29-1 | CSVPGLAGNEQFF
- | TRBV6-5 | CASRPGLLWITQYF
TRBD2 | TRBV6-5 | CASIRTSGSLNEQFF
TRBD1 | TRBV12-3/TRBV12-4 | CASSSNRGRAFF